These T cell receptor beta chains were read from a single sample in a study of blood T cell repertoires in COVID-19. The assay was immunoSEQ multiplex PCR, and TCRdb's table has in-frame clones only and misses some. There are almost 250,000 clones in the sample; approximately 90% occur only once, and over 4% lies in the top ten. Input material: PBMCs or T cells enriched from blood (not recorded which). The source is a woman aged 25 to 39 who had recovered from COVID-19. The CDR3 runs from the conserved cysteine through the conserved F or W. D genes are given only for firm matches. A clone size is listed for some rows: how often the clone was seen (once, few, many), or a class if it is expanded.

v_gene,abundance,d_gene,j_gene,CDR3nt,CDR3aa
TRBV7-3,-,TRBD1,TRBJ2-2,TGTGCCAGCAGCTCTAGACAGGGGGGAACCGGGGAGCTGTTTTTT,CASSSRQGGTGELFF
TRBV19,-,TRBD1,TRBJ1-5,TGTGCCAGTAGCCCCAGGACAGGGGATTGGCAGCCCCAGCATTTT,CASSPRTGDWQPQHF
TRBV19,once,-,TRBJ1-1,TGTGCCAGTAGTATAGATCGAGGAGGGAGGACTGAAGCTTTCTTT,CASSIDRGGRTEAFF
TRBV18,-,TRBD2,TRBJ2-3,TGTGCCAGCTCGTCCGGGACTAGCGGGACCACAGATACGCAGTATTTT,CASSSGTSGTTDTQYF
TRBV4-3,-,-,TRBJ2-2,TGCGCCAGCAGCCAAGATTCTAGCTTCGCCGGGGAGCTGTTTTTT,CASSQDSSFAGELFF
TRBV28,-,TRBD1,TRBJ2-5,TGTGCCAGCAGTTTAGTGAACAGGGGGGAGACCCAGTACTTC,CASSLVNRGETQYF
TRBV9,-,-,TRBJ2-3,TGTGCCAGCAGCGTAGCTACCCACGGGAGTGGAGCAGATACGCAGTATTTT,CASSVATHGSGADTQYF
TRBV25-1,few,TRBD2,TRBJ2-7,TGTGCCAGCAGTGCACCTAGCGGGAGCTCCTACGAGCAGTACTTC,CASSAPSGSSYEQYF
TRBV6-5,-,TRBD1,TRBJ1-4,TGTGCCAGCAGGGACCCGGGACAGAAACTGTTTTTT,CASRDPGQKLFF
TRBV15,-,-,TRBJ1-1,TGTGCCACCAGCAGAGATTGGGCAACTGAAGCTTTCTTT,CATSRDWATEAFF
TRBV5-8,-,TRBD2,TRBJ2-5,TGTGCCAGCAGCTGGGGGACTACCATCGCGACCCAGTACTTC,CASSWGTTIATQYF
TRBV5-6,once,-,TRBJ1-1,TGTGCCAGCAGCCGGGGAGCCTCGAACACTGAAGCTTTCTTT,CASSRGASNTEAFF
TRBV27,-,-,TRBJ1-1,TGTGCCAGCAGAACTGGGCAGGGTTTCGGCACTGAAGCTTTCTTT,CASRTGQGFGTEAFF
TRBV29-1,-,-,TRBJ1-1,TGCAGCGTTGATGGGGGGGCCCCGAGCACTGAAGCTTTCTTT,CSVDGGAPSTEAFF
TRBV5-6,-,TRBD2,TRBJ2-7,TGTGCCAGCAGATTGGGCGGGGGTTGGGAGCAGTACTTC,CASRLGGGWEQYF
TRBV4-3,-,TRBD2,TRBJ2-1,TGCGCCAGCAGCCAAGATAGCGGGAGGTTGGATGAGCAGTTCTTC,CASSQDSGRLDEQFF
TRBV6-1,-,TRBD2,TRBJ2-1,TGTGCCAGCAGTGAAGAGGGACTATATTCGGATGAGCAGTTCTTC,CASSEEGLYSDEQFF
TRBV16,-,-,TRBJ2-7,TGTGCCAGCACCCTCGGACCGGGGGAGCAGTACTTC,CASTLGPGEQYF
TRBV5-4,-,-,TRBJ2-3,TGTGCCAGCAGCTTGGAACTACGGGATACGCAGTATTTT,CASSLELRDTQYF
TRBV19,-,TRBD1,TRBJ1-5,TGTGCCAGTAGTATATATGGGACAGGTTACAATCAGCCCCAGCATTTT,CASSIYGTGYNQPQHF
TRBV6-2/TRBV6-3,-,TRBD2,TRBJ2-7,TGTGCCAGCAGTTACCCGGCGGGACTAGTGGTGGTCTGGCGGTCTTTCTACGAGCAGTACTTC,CASSYPAGLVVVWRSFYEQYF
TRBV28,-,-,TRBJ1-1,TGTGCCAGCAGTTCATTTTGGGGGCAGGCTGAAGCTTTCTTT,CASSSFWGQAEAFF
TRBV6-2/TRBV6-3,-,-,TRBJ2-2,TGTGCCAGCAGTTACCCGGACTACCAGAACACCGGGGAGCTGTTTTTT,CASSYPDYQNTGELFF
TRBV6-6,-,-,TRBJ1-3,TGTGCCAGCAGTCTGCAGGGTGCTGGTGGAAACACCATATATTTT,CASSLQGAGGNTIYF
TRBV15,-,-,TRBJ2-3,TGTGCCACCAGCAGAGAGGGGAGCGCGACAGATACGCAGTATTTT,CATSREGSATDTQYF
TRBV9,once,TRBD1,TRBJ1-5,TGTGCCAGCAGCGCCCGGACAGGGACAAAGGATCAGCCCCAGCATTTT,CASSARTGTKDQPQHF
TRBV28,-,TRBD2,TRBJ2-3,TGTGCCACCGTATGGGGCGGGAGTCGATCAGATACGCAGTATTTT,CATVWGGSRSDTQYF
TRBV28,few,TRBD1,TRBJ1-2,TGTGCCAGCAGTTTAGAGGGACAGGGGCTAGGTTTATATGGCTACACCTTC,CASSLEGQGLGLYGYTF
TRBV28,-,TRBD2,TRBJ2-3,TGTGCCAGCATGATCCCTAGCGGGACGGGCACAGATACGCAGTATTTT,CASMIPSGTGTDTQYF
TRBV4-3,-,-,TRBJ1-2,TGCGCCAGCAGCCAAGATGGAGGGGCAGCTAACTATGGCTACACCTTC,CASSQDGGAANYGYTF
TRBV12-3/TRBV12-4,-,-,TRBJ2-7,TGTGCCAGCACCCAGGCAGGCATCTACGAGCAGTACTTC,CASTQAGIYEQYF
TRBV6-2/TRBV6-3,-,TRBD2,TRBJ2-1,TGTGCCAGCAGTTACTCAACGGGTTCTAGCGGGACTTGGGATGAGCAGTTCTTC,CASSYSTGSSGTWDEQFF
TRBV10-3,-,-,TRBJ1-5,TGTGCCATCAGTGCGGCAGGGGTTCAGCCCCAGCATTTT,CAISAAGVQPQHF
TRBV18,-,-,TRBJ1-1,TGTGCCAGCTCACCACGGTCCGGGGGGATAATCACTGAAGCTTTCTTT,CASSPRSGGIITEAFF
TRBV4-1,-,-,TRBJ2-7,TGCGCCAGCAGCCAAGGAGACAGATTTACCTACGAGCAGTACTTC,CASSQGDRFTYEQYF
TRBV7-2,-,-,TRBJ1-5,TGTGCCAGCAGCTTAGTCCCCAGGTCTTGGCAGCCCCAGCATTTT,CASSLVPRSWQPQHF
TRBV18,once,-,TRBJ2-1,TGTGCCAGCTCACCATTAGATGAGCAGTTCTTC,CASSPLDEQFF
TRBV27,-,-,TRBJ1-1,TGTGCCAGCAGTTTTTACCCCCCTCGGGGAGGGCGAAACACTGAAGCTTTCTTT,CASSFYPPRGGRNTEAFF
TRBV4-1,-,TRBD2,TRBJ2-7,TGCGCCAGCAGCCAAGATCGGACTAGCGGGACTTACGAGCAGTACTTC,CASSQDRTSGTYEQYF
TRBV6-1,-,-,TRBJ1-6,TGTGCCAGCAGTGAAGTTGGGGGGAGCTCCTATAATTCACCCCTCCACTTT,CASSEVGGSSYNSPLHF
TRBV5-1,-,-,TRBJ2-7,TGCGCCAGCAGCTCTCGAGGGGGGGGCGAGGGCGAGCAGTACTTC,CASSSRGGGEGEQYF
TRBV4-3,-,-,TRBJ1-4,TGCGCCAGCAGCCGACAGGCCAATAATGAAAAACTGTTTTTT,CASSRQANNEKLFF
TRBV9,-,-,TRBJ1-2,TGTGCCAGCAGCGTACGCCAGGGAGGTGGCTACACCTTC,CASSVRQGGGYTF
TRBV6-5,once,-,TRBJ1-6,TGTGCCAGCAGTTGGCGTCAGGCAGATTCACCCCTCCACTTT,CASSWRQADSPLHF
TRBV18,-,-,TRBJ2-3,TGTGCCAGCCACAACAGATTTATCACAGATACGCAGTATTTT,CASHNRFITDTQYF
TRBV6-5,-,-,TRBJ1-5,TGTGCCAGTAATAACCCACCGTCGGAGCCCCAGCATTTT,CASNNPPSEPQHF
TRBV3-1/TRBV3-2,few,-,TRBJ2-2,TGTGCCAGCAGCCAAGGGTACAGGGTCGGGGAGCTGTTTTTT,CASSQGYRVGELFF
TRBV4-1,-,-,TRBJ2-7,TGCGCCAGCAGCCGTCCTGGACAGTTCTCCTACGAGCAGTACTTC,CASSRPGQFSYEQYF
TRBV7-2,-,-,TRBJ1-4,TGTGCCAGCAGCCCCGGGATTTCTTTCGAAAAACTGTTTTTT,CASSPGISFEKLFF